Following are 23 T cell receptor beta chains from one sample sequenced in a study of beta chain features in type 1 diabetes. Expressed TCRB transcripts were sequenced because the isolated RNA had all been reverse transcribed beforehand. Profiling relied on immunoSEQ multiplex PCR, and the TCRdb table lists in-frame clones only, not all of them. The sample lists about 140,000 clones; roughly 7.2% were seen once. The sequencing input was central memory CD4+ T cells from blood. The receptors originated from a woman aged 25 to 45 in good health.

The V call is TRBV28, the J call TRBJ1-5, with D perhaps TRBD1 (5 bases). The CDR3 is made up of 13 amino acids. The V end was cut by 6 bases, the J end by 4 bases, with 10 bases between. CDR1 MDHEN and CDR2 SYDVKM come from the germline V gene. This CDR3 reads CASRRQLNQPQHF. The CDR3 DNA sequence: TGTGCCAGCAGACGACAGCTTAATCAGCCCCAGCATTTT.

The chain links TRBV10-3 to TRBJ2-1; TRBD2 agrees at 9 bases. The CDR3 covers 16 residues. The trim removed 0 bases at V and 8 bases at J, leaving 8 bases unmatched. Germline V gene lookup returns CDR1 ENHRY and CDR2 SYGVKD. The CDR3 is CAISESYAGGQDEQFF. The CDR3 DNA reads as TGTGCCATCAGTGAGTCTTATGCGGGAGGGCAAGATGAGCAGTTCTTC.

This clone was detected ten times or more. The gene calls are TRBV20-1 and TRBJ2-3; no firm D call. Germline assignment: CDR1 DFQATT and CDR2 SNEGSKA (reference sequence). V lost 5 bases and J lost 4, with 7 bases in between. This CDR3 comprises 11 residues. The CDR3 region has the DNA TGCAGTGCTCCGTTTGCAGATACGCAGTATTTT. It encodes CSAPFADTQYF.

This clone was counted between two and nine times. The genes are TRBV11-2 and TRBJ2-4; TRBD1 agrees at 7 bases. Per the germline V gene, CDR1 is SGHAT and CDR2 is FQNNGV. Losses at the gene ends were 7 bases for V and 4 bases for J; bases not matched to a gene: 1. This CDR3 contains 12 residues. CDR3 sequence (DNA): TGTGCCAGCACCAGGGGGAAAAACATTCAGTACTTC. Its protein is CASTRGKNIQYF.

This clone was counted between two and nine times. V and J are TRBV11-2 and TRBJ1-1, with unresolved D. Germline CDR1 is SGHAT and CDR2 is FQNNGV. The CDR3 runs 14 residues. Trimming removed 0 bases from V and 7 bases from J, with 12 bases in between. The CDR3 DNA reads as TGTGCCAGCAGCTTAGATCTGGGCCGTGGTGAAGCTTTCTTT. This sequence encodes CASSLDLGRGEAFF.

The chain carries TRBV6-5 and TRBJ1-2; no definite D call. V was pared by 2 bases and J by 8 bases, with 15 bases between. CDR3 length: 14 residues. In germline, CDR1 is MNHEY, CDR2 SVGAGI. DNA for the CDR3: TGTGCCAGCAGTTACATGGACTCAAGGAAGGGCTACACCTTC. Its protein product is CASSYMDSRKGYTF.

This chain links TRBV6-5 with TRBJ1-5, with TRBD1 matching over 10 bases. Per the germline V gene, CDR1 is MNHEY and CDR2 is SVGAGI. Trimming took 6 bases from V and 7 from J; bases not matched to a gene: 6. The CDR3 sequence is 14 residues long. The CDR3 protein is CASRKTGGGQPQHF. Written as DNA, the CDR3 is TGTGCCAGCAGGAAGACAGGGGGCGGACAGCCCCAGCATTTT.

CDR3 sequence: CASSYGLQETQYF. CDR3 DNA sequence: TGTGCCAGCAGTTACGGTCTTCAGGAGACCCAGTACTTC. The rearrangement links TRBV6-5 to TRBJ2-5; D is unresolved. Germline loops: CDR1 MNHEY, CDR2 SVGAGI. V lost 2 bases and J 5 bases, leaving 9 bases between the germline ends. The CDR3 is made up of 13 amino acids.

There are a few counts of this clone. The chain recombines TRBV30 with TRBJ2-7; D possibly corresponds to TRBD1 (5 bases). Germline V gene lookup returns CDR1 GTSNPN and CDR2 SVGIG (reference sequence). The CDR3 loop spans 15 amino acids. V was pared by 1 base and J by 2 bases, with 15 bases between. The DNA for the CDR3 is TGTGCCTGGAGTGAGGCAAGGGGCCTCCCCTACGAGCAGTACTTC. Encoded protein: CAWSEARGLPYEQYF. The entire variable domain, with the rest obtained from reference TRBV30 and TRBJ2-7, is as follows: SQTIHQWPATLVQPVGSPLSLECTVEGTSNPNLYWYRQAAGRGLQLLFYSVGIGQISSEVPQNLSASRPQDRQFILSSKKLLLSDSGFYLCAWSEARGLPYEQYFGPGTRLTVT.

This clone came up a few times. V usage is TRBV14 and J usage is TRBJ1-4, with D possibly being TRBD1 (6 bases). The CDR3 extends over 14 amino acids. Germline values: CDR1 SGHDN, CDR2 FVKESK. Trimming took off 0 bases at V and 9 bases at J, with 11 bases between the two ends. The CDR3 sequence: CASSQELWDKKLFF. Here the CDR3 DNA reads TGTGCCAGCAGCCAAGAATTATGGGACAAAAAACTGTTTTTT.

This clone was detected a few times. This chain uses TRBV5-1 with TRBJ2-5; D is unresolved. The CDR3 has 12 residues. V was pared by 10 bases and J by 4 bases, with 14 bases between. Germline loops: CDR1 SGHRS, CDR2 YFSETQ. The CDR3 region is CASRRERETQYF. As DNA, the CDR3 is TGCGCCTCAAGGCGAGAGCGAGAGACCCAGTACTTC.

Only a few counts were recorded for this clone. The chain joins TRBV2 to TRBJ1-5; D is unresolved. The V gene's germline CDR1 is SNHLY and CDR2 FYNNEI. With 2 bases removed from V and 6 bases from J, the gap between germline ends came to 14 bases. The CDR3 totals 15 residues. The CDR3 spells CASSENGGFGQPQHF. DNA of the CDR3: TGTGCCAGCAGTGAAAATGGAGGGTTTGGTCAGCCCCAGCATTTT.

V gene TRBV5-4 combines with J gene TRBJ1-4; TRBD1 might be the D (5 bases). The germline gives CDR1 SGHNT, CDR2 YYREEE (reference sequence). The V and J ends lost 1 base and 10 bases respectively, with 14 bases between them. CDR3 length equals 14 residues. The CDR3 here is CASSLRGASGKLFF. DNA for the CDR3: TGTGCCAGCAGCTTGCGTGGGGCATCCGGAAAACTGTTTTTT.

Comments on this clone: Given a much more abundant clone one base away, this may be a read error. The same CDR3 arises from other DNA sequences in this sample as well. V is TRBV7-2 and J is TRBJ2-5; D unresolved. CDR1 is SGHTA, CDR2 FQGNSA, per germline. Trimming removed 5 bases from V and 1 base from J, with 2 bases in between. The CDR3 extends over 11 amino acids. The CDR3: CASSLQETQYF. The DNA of the CDR3 is TGTGCCAGCAGCCTCCAAGAGACCCAGTACTTC.

This rearrangement joins TRBV5-1 to TRBJ2-1, with TRBD2 matching 7 bases. The germline V gene encodes CDR1 SGHRS and CDR2 YFSETQ. Losses at the gene ends were 5 bases for V and 7 bases for J; bases not matched to a gene: 9. The CDR3 consists of 14 residues. CDR3 region: CASSLAGVRNEQFF. CDR3 DNA sequence: TGCGCCAGCAGTCTGGCGGGAGTAAGAAATGAGCAGTTCTTC.

This clone has more than one count but fewer than ten. CDR3 nucleotides: TGTGCCAGCAGCGGGAGCGGTAGCACAGATACGCAGTATTTT. It is translated as CASSGSGSTDTQYF. This chain uses TRBV11-3 with TRBJ2-3; TRBD2 is a possible D gene (5 bases). The CDR3 has 14 residues. Trimming took off 5 bases at V and 0 bases at J, with 9 bases between the two ends. Germline V gives CDR1 SGHNT, CDR2 YENEEA.

This chain links TRBV7-2 with TRBJ2-3; D is possibly TRBD2 (5 bases). V was clipped by 3 bases and J by 2 bases, with 12 bases between them. The germline gives CDR1 SGHTA, CDR2 FQGNSA. The CDR3 loop spans 15 amino acids. CDR3 region: CASSLVAFATDTQYF. The CDR3 DNA reads as TGTGCCAGCAGCTTGGTAGCGTTCGCCACAGATACGCAGTATTTT. Complete variable domain (other parts from reference TRBV7-2 and TRBJ2-3): GAGVSQSPSNKVTEKGKDVELRCDPISGHTALYWYRQSLGQGLEFLIYFQGNSAPDKSGLPSDRFSAERTGGSVSTLTIQRTQQEDSAVYLCASSLVAFATDTQYFGPGTRLTVL.

This chain connects TRBV27 to TRBJ2-7, with 12 bases aligning to TRBD1. The ends lost 5 bases at V and 5 bases at J; junction bases unmatched: 10. This CDR3 has 16 residues. Per the germline V gene, CDR1 is MNHEY and CDR2 is SMNVEV (reference sequence). DNA for the CDR3: TGTGCCAGCAGTGACTTAACCGGGACAGGGGGCCACGAGCAGTACTTC. Protein sequence: CASSDLTGTGGHEQYF.

The genes are TRBV11-2 and TRBJ2-7; TRBD2 matches 10 bases. The V gene end was trimmed by 3 bases and the J gene end by 0 bases; junction bases not matched to a gene: 8. The CDR3 is made up of 17 amino acids. The germline V gene has CDR1 SGHAT and CDR2 FQNNGV. CDR3 protein: CASSLGLGLADSYEQYF. CDR3 coding DNA: TGTGCCAGCAGCTTGGGACTTGGACTAGCGGACTCCTACGAGCAGTACTTC.

This clone was seen many times. The rearrangement links TRBV27 to TRBJ2-5, with TRBD2 matching over 7 bases. J was trimmed by 5 bases and V by 2 bases; bases with no gene match: 5. The germline gives CDR1 MNHEY, CDR2 SMNVEV (reference sequence). CDR3 length equals 14 residues. CDR3 in amino acids: CASSLRRAGETQYF. CDR3 nucleotide sequence: TGTGCCAGCAGTTTACGACGAGCGGGGGAGACCCAGTACTTC.

The genes are TRBV10-3 and TRBJ2-1; TRBD2 matches 13 bases. V lost 10 bases and J lost 6; bases outside the gene matches: 9. Germline V gives CDR1 ENHRY, CDR2 SYGVKD. This CDR3 is 15 amino acids long. The CDR3 DNA is TGTGCCACTGAGCGGGGGACTAGCGGGATCAATGAGCAGTTCTTC. This encodes CATERGTSGINEQFF.

This clone was seen many times. This chain uses TRBV14 with TRBJ2-1; TRBD2 agrees at 7 bases. The V gene's germline CDR1 is SGHDN and CDR2 FVKESK. This CDR3 is 17 amino acids long. V was clipped by 3 bases and J by 0 bases; unmatched bases: 8. The CDR3: CASSQGLRGISYNEQFF. The CDR3 DNA sequence: TGTGCCAGCAGCCAGGGACTACGGGGGATCTCCTACAATGAGCAGTTCTTC.

This clone was seen a handful of times. This chain links TRBV5-4 with TRBJ2-3; 11 nucleotides line up with TRBD2. The CDR3 loop spans 16 amino acids. Germline CDR1 and CDR2: SGHNT and YYREEE (reference sequence). The trim removed 1 base at V and 2 bases at J, leaving 3 bases unmatched. DNA of the CDR3: TGTGCCAGCAGCTTGCGACTAGCGGGGACCACAGATACGCAGTATTTT. Protein: CASSLRLAGTTDTQYF.